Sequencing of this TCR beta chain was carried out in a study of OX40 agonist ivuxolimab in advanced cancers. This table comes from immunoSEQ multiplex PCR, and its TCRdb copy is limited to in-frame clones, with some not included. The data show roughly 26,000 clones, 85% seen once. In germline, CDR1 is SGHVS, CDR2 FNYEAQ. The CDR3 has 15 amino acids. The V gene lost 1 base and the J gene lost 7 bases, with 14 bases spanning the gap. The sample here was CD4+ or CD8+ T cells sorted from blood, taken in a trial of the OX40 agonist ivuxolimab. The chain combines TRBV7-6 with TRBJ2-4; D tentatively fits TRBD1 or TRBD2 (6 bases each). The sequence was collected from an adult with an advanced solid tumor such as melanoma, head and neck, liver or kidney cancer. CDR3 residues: CASSLDEGGSNIQYF. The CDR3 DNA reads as TGTGCCAGCAGCTTAGATGAGGGGGGCTCGAACATTCAGTACTTC.